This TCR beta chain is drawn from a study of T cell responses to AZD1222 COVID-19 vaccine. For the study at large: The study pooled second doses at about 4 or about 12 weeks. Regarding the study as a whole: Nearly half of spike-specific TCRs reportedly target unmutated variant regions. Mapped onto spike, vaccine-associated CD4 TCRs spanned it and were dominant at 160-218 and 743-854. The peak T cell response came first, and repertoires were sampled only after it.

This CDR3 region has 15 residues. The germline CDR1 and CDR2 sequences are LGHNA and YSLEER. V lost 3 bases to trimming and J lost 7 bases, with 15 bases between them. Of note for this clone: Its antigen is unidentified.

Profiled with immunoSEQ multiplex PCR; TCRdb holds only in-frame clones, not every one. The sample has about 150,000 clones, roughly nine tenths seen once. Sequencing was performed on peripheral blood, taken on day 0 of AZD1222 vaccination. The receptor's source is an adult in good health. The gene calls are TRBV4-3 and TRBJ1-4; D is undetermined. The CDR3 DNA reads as TGCGCCAGCAGCCATAGGTACAACGAGCGTGAAAAACTGTTTTTT. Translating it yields CASSHRYNEREKLFF.